This TCR beta chain was sequenced for a study of cytomegalovirus exposure and HLA in healthy donors (dated by TCRdb to about 2017). Study-wide context: According to a later analysis, the 120 or so validation repertoires were produced on the same platform as the 680 or so repertoires of the first cohort. The study aimed to test whether cataloging public T cell receptors could reveal signatures of past pathogen exposure. A separate validation cohort of roughly 130 different subjects was used in addition to the 666-subject first cohort. To predict cytomegalovirus infection status, the study combined high-throughput TCR immunosequencing, statistical association of individual TCRs with disease status, and machine learning.

The CDR3 runs 15 residues from the cysteine to the phenylalanine. Left in the record is the CDR3 DNA by itself, 45 bases read in frame from the first base. The germline V gene (reference sequence) supplies CDR1 LNHDA and CDR2 SQIVND. Trimming accounts for 10 bases at V and 1 base at J, while the number of junction bases matched to no gene is 7. Overall results and qualifications from the work: It was suggested by the authors that the approach could potentially be generalized to other disease states and immunological phenotypes. Across donors, most TCR sequences were observed very rarely, whereas some public TCRs were present in many individuals. In a later analysis, TCRs clustered in the first cohort were found to also tend to co-occur in the approximately 120 validation repertoires, with roughly 93% of cluster scores above 0. A total of 150 or so TCR beta chains were listed by the study as associated with cytomegalovirus. The validation cohort had no HLA typing available for a later analysis, so co-occurrence within that cohort was assessed over all 120 or so repertoires. The classifier was reported to diagnose cytomegalovirus status with high specificity and sensitivity in both the original cohort and the validation cohort. In vitro tests confirmed that a few of the cytomegalovirus-associated TCR beta chains recognize cytomegalovirus antigens.

A word on this clone: Which antigen it targets is not known. No quality values exist for individual bases; no much larger clone is one base distant.

Receptor libraries were prepared by the immunoSEQ multiplex PCR assay. Per the original workflow: To diagnose cytomegalovirus status from the catalog of TCR beta chain sequences, a statistical classification framework was built. In TCRdb, the immuneACCESS table is reduced to in-frame sequences with V and J assigned. These tables do not hold every clone; where another copy was compared, an unresolved V gene accounts for under half, and the others remain unexplained. That table supplies the V and J calls and clone size; D and trimming were determined from the DNA. This sample holds about 92,000 clones; under 95% were observed only once. Approximately 1% of the sample is taken by the ten largest. Donors formed part of the validation cohort, which comprised 120 subjects and was distinct from the first cohort of 670 or so subjects.

The chain couples TRBV19 to TRBJ2-6; TRBD2 agrees with 7 junctional bases. This clonotype was obtained from a woman in her twenties or thirties in good health and CMV-seropositive. The sample consisted of PBMCs. The base sequence is TGTGCCACAAACACGGGAGGTTCTGGGGCCAACGTCCTGACTTTC. Translated, it reads CATNTGGSGANVLTF. When the CDR3 is completed using the reference TRBV19 and TRBJ2-6 genes on either side, the full variable domain is DGGITQSPKYLFRKEGQNVTLSCEQNLNHDAMYWYRQDPGQGLRLIYYSQIVNDFQKGDIAEGYSVSREKKESFPLTVTSAQKNPTAFYLCATNTGGSGANVLTFGAGSRLTVL.